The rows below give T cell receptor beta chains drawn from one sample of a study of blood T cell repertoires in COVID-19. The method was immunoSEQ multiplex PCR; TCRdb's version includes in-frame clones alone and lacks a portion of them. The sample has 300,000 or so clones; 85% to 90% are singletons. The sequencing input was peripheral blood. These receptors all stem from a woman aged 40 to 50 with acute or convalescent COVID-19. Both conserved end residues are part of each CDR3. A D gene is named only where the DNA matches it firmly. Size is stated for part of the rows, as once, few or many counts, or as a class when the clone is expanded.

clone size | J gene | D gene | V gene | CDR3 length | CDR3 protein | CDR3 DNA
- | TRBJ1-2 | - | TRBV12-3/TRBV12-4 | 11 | CASSLGPGATF | TGTGCCAGCAGTTTAGGTCCAGGGGCCACCTTC
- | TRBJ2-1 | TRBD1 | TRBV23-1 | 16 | CASSPEGRQGANEQFF | TGCGCCAGCAGTCCCGAAGGGAGACAGGGGGCAAATGAGCAGTTCTTC
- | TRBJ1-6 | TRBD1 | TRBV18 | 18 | CASSPSGTGRGYNSPLHF | TGTGCCAGCTCACCTTCCGGGACAGGGCGTGGATATAATTCACCCCTCCACTTT
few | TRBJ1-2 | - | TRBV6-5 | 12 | CASSSQDTGYTF | TGTGCCAGCAGTTCCCAGGATACTGGCTACACCTTC
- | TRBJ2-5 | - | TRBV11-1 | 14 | CASSPGSLQETQYF | TGTGCCAGCAGCCCGGGGAGCCTCCAAGAGACCCAGTACTTC
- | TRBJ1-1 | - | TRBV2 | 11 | CASGENTEAFF | TGTGCCAGCGGAGAGAACACTGAAGCTTTCTTT
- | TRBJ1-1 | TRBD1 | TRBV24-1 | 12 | CATSSGQGEAFF | TGTGCCACCAGTTCTGGACAGGGTGAAGCTTTCTTT
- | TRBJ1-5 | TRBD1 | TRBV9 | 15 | CASSAGDRVKEPQHF | TGTGCCAGCAGCGCCGGGGACAGGGTAAAGGAGCCCCAGCATTTT
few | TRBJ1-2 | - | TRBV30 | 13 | CAWTSQGSTGYTF | TGTGCCTGGACTTCGCAGGGCTCGACTGGCTACACCTTC
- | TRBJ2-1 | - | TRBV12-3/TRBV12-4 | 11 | CATTANNEQFF | TGTGCCACTACAGCTAACAATGAGCAGTTCTTC
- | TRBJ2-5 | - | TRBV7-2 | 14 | CASSSGTLQETQYF | TGTGCCAGCAGCTCCGGGACTCTCCAAGAGACCCAGTACTTC
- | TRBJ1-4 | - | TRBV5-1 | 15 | CASRSSEGLREKLFF | TGCGCCAGCAGATCCTCGGAGGGTCTTCGTGAAAAACTGTTTTTT
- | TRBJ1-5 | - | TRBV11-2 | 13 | CASSLREDQPQHF | TGTGCCAGCAGCTTGAGGGAGGATCAGCCCCAGCATTTT
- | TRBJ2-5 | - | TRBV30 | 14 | CAWSFGGVQETQYF | TGTGCCTGGAGTTTTGGCGGGGTGCAAGAGACCCAGTACTTC
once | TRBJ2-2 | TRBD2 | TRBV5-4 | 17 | CASSLVRAGGNTGELFF | TGTGCCAGCAGCTTGGTTAGAGCGGGGGGCAACACCGGGGAGCTGTTTTTT
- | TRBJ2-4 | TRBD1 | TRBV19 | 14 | CASRGTVAKNIQYF | TGTGCCAGTAGAGGGACAGTAGCCAAAAACATTCAGTACTTC
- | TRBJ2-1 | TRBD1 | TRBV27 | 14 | CASSTGTGYNEQFF | TGTGCCAGCAGTACCGGGACAGGCTACAATGAGCAGTTCTTC
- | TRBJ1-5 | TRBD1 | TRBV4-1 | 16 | CASSQPGTVSNQPQHF | TGCGCCAGCAGCCAACCTGGGACAGTTAGCAATCAGCCCCAGCATTTT
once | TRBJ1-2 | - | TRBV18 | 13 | CASSRDGQNGYTF | TGTGCCAGCTCGCGAGACGGACAGAATGGCTACACCTTC
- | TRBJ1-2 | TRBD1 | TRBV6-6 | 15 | CASTQTGQGADGYTF | TGTGCCAGCACCCAAACAGGACAGGGAGCGGATGGCTACACCTTC
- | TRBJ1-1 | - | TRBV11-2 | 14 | CASSPGTSNTEAFF | TGTGCCAGCAGCCCCGGGACATCGAACACTGAAGCTTTCTTT
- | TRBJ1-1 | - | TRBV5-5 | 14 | CASSSYRANTEAFF | TGTGCCAGCAGCTCTTACAGGGCGAACACTGAAGCTTTCTTT
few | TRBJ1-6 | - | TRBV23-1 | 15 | CASSQSRGRNSPLHF | TGCGCCAGCAGTCAATCGCGGGGGCGTAATTCACCCCTCCACTTT
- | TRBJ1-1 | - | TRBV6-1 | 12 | CATRRDPAEAFF | TGTGCCACCAGACGGGATCCAGCTGAAGCTTTCTTT
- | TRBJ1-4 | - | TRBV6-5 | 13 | CASSYGQGLKLFF | TGTGCCAGCAGTTACGGGCAGGGTCTAAAACTGTTTTTT
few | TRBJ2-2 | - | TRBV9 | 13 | CASSAEGVRELFF | TGTGCCAGCAGCGCAGAGGGGGTGAGGGAGCTGTTTTTT
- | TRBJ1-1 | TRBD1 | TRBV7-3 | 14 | CASSPQGENTEAFF | TGTGCCAGCAGCCCCCAGGGGGAGAACACTGAAGCTTTCTTT
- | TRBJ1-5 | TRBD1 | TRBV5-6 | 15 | CASSQGTGAGQPQHF | TGTGCCAGCAGCCAGGGGACAGGGGCTGGGCAGCCCCAGCATTTT
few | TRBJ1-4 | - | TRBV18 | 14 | CASSPGQPNEKLFF | TGTGCCAGCTCACCGGGGCAGCCTAATGAAAAACTGTTTTTT
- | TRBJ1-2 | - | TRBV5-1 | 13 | CASSLFRGRGYTF | TGCGCCAGCAGCTTGTTCCGAGGTCGTGGCTACACCTTC
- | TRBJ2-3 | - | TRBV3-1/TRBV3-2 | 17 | CASSQDSLAGGTDTQYF | TGTGCCAGCAGCCAAGACTCTCTAGCTGGGGGCACAGATACGCAGTATTTT
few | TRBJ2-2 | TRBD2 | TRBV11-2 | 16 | CASSPSPSGDTGELFF | TGTGCCAGCAGCCCAAGTCCCAGCGGGGACACCGGGGAGCTGTTTTTT
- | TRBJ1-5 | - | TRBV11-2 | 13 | CASQQTVNQPQHF | TGTGCCAGCCAACAGACAGTAAATCAGCCCCAGCATTTT
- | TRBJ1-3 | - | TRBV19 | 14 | CATAKQSSGNTIYF | TGTGCCACCGCGAAACAGAGCTCTGGAAACACCATATATTTT
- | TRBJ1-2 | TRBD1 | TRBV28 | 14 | CASSPGQGAAGYTF | TGTGCCAGCAGTCCTGGACAGGGGGCGGCAGGCTACACCTTC
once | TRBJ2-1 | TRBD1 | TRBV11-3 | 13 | CASRGTGENEQFF | TGTGCCAGCAGGGGGACAGGGGAAAATGAGCAGTTCTTC
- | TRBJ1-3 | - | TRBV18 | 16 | CASSPPEGFSGNTIYF | TGTGCCAGCTCACCCCCAGAGGGATTCTCTGGAAACACCATATATTTT
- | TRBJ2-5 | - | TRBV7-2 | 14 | CASSLRPGWETQYF | TGTGCCAGCAGCCTACGTCCAGGGTGGGAGACCCAGTACTTC
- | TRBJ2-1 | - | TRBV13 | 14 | CASSPRARGNEQFF | TGTGCCAGCAGCCCTAGGGCCCGGGGGAATGAGCAGTTCTTC
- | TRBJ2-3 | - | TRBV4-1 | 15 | CASSQLTSPSDTQYF | TGCGCCAGCAGCCAACTGACTAGTCCCTCAGATACGCAGTATTTT
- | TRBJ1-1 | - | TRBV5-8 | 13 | CASSLVQRGEAFF | TGTGCCAGCAGCTTGGTACAACGGGGTGAAGCTTTCTTT
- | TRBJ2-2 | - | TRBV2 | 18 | CASSEWMGSGRLRGELFF | TGTGCCAGCAGTGAATGGATGGGGTCAGGGCGACTTAGGGGGGAGCTGTTTTTT
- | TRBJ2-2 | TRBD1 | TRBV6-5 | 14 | CASPTGLNTGELFF | TGTGCCAGCCCGACAGGGCTGAACACCGGGGAGCTGTTTTTT
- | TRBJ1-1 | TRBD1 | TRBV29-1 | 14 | CSAGRGRWDTEAFF | TGCAGCGCTGGAAGGGGGCGATGGGACACTGAAGCTTTCTTT
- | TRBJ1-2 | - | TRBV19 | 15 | CASSITLDLRGMDTF | TGTGCCAGTAGTATTACCTTGGACCTCAGGGGTATGGACACCTTC
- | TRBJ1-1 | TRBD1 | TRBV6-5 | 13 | CAGTGTVRTEAFF | TGTGCCGGTACCGGGACAGTGCGCACTGAAGCTTTCTTT
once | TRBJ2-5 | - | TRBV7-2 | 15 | CASSLDKGGGETQYF | TGTGCCAGCAGCTTAGATAAAGGGGGTGGAGAGACCCAGTACTTC
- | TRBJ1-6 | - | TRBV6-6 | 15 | CASSYSSSQGSPLHF | TGTGCCAGCAGTTACTCGTCCTCCCAGGGGTCACCCCTCCACTTT
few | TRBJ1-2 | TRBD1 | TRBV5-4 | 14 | CASSRRQGSYGYTF | TGTGCCAGCAGCCGTCGACAGGGGTCCTATGGCTACACCTTC
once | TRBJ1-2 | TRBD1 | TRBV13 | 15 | CASSRDRGTTYGYTF | TGTGCCAGCAGCAGGGACAGGGGGACCACCTATGGCTACACCTTC